This T cell receptor beta chain came from a study of cytomegalovirus exposure and HLA in healthy donors. Findings and limits, study-wide: It is likely that the observed cluster of highly shared sequence variants was a sequencing artifact.

Trimming removed 5 bases at V and 2 bases at J, with 20 bases between. The germline V gene encodes CDR1 KGHSH and CDR2 LQKENI. The CDR3 contains 17 residues. The PCR was carried out with 60 Vbeta primers and 13 Jbeta primers. The protocol was immunoSEQ multiplex PCR, while the TCRdb copy is restricted to in-frame clones and leaves out a portion. With around 44,000 clones in the sample, the ten largest clones hold roughly 5.5%. Concerning this clone itself: Antigen: not known.

The specimen was PBMCs. This chain uses TRBV18 with TRBJ2-3; the D gene is possibly TRBD1 (6 bases). This clonotype originated in a male donor in good health and CMV-seropositive. The CDR3 nucleotides read TGTGCCAGCTCATCCACCGACAGGCCCCCTTTCACAGATACGCAGTATTTT. Its translation: CASSSTDRPPFTDTQYF.